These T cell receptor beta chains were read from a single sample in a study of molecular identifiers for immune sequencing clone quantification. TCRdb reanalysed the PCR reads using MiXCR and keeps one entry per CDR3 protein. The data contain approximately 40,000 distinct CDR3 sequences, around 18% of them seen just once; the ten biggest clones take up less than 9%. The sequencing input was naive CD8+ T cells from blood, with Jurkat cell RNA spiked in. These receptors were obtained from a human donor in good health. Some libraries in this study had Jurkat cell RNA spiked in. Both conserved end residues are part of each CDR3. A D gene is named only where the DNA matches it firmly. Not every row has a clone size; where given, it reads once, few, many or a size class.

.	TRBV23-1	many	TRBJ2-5	CASSPIYRTVGSQETQYF	TGCGCCAGCAGTCCCATCTACCGGACAGTGGGTTCCCAAGAGACCCAGTACTTC
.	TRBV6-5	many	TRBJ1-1	CASSYGFFNTEAFF	TGTGCCAGCAGTTACGGGTTCTTTAACACTGAAGCTTTCTTT
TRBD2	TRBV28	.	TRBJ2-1	CASSLSGRALSEQFF	TGTGCCAGCAGTTTAAGCGGGAGGGCCCTGAGTGAGCAGTTCTTC
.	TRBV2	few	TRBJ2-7	CASTEGGFYEQYF	TGTGCCAGCACCGAGGGGGGGTTCTACGAGCAGTACTTC
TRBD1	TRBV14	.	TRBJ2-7	CASSRWTGVKQYF	TGTGCCAGCAGCCGATGGACAGGGGTTAAGCAGTACTTC
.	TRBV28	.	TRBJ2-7	CTSSPGSYEQYF	TGTACCAGCAGCCCAGGCTCCTACGAGCAGTACTTC
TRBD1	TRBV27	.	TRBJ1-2	CASWGLEQGAVYDYTF	TGTGCTTCTTGGGGTTTAGAACAGGGGGCTGTCTATGACTACACCTTC
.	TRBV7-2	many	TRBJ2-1	CASSPSSYNEQFF	TGTGCCAGCAGCCCAAGCTCCTACAATGAGCAGTTCTTC
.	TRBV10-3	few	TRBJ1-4	CAISTGNEKLFF	TGTGCCATCAGCACAGGGAATGAAAAACTGTTTTTT
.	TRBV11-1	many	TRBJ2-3	CASSRRSGLGYGDTQYF	TGTGCCAGCAGCCGCCGGTCCGGACTGGGGTATGGAGATACGCAGTATTTT
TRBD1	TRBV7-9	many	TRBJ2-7	CASSAGTGGIDEQYF	TGTGCCAGCAGCGCCGGGACAGGGGGGATTGACGAGCAGTACTTC
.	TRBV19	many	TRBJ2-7	CASSMVSGYEQYF	TGTGCCAGTAGTATGGTTAGCGGCTACGAGCAGTACTTC
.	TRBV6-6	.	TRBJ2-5	CASSYVQHQETQYF	TGTGCCAGCAGTTACGTGCAACACCAAGAGACCCAGTACTTC
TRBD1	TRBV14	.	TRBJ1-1	CASSPSGQGVKNTEAFF	TGTGCCAGCAGCCCTTCGGGACAGGGGGTGAAGAACACTGAAGCTTTCTTT
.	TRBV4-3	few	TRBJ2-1	CASSQEGRLLAEQFF	TGCGCCAGCAGCCAAGAGGGTCGTTTGTTAGCTGAGCAGTTCTTC
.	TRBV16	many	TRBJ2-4	CASSQRRELKNIQYF	TGTGCCAGCAGCCAGCGGCGGGAATTAAAAAACATTCAGTACTTC
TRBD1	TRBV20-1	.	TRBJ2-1	CSARDGTGAYNEQFF	TGCAGTGCTAGAGATGGAACAGGGGCCTACAATGAGCAGTTCTTC
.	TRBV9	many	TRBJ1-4	CASSVGGGETNEKLFF	TGTGCCAGCAGCGTCGGCGGTGGTGAAACTAATGAAAAACTGTTTTTT
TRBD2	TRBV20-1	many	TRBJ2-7	CSARGLRTSGEIGGYEQYF	TGCAGTGCTAGAGGGCTGAGGACTAGCGGGGAGATAGGGGGCTACGAGCAGTACTTC
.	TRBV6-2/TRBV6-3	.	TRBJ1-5	CASSYSIDKRKLGNQPQHF	TGTGCCAGCAGTTACTCGATCGACAAAAGAAAATTGGGCAATCAGCCCCAGCATTTT
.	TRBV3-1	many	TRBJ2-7	CASSPRPEPKASYEQYF	TGTGCCAGCAGCCCCCGTCCTGAACCCAAGGCCTCCTACGAGCAGTACTTC
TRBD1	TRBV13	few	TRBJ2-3	CASSPPTDRGDTDTQYF	TGTGCCAGCAGCCCACCGACGGACAGGGGTGACACAGATACGCAGTATTTT
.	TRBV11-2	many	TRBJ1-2	CASSSFGRTPNYGYTF	TGTGCCAGCAGCTCTTTCGGAAGAACGCCTAACTATGGCTACACCTTC
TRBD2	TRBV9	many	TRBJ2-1	CASSVEAGGYNEQFF	TGTGCCAGCAGCGTGGAAGCGGGAGGTTACAATGAGCAGTTCTTC
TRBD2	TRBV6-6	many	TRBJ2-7	CASNSGGSYEQYF	TGTGCCAGCAATAGCGGGGGGTCCTACGAGCAGTACTTC
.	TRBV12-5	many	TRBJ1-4	CASGFRQNELGSTNEKLFF	TGTGCTAGTGGTTTTAGGCAGAATGAGCTCGGGTCAACTAATGAAAAACTGTTTTTT
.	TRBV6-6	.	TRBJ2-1	CASSPTAEQFF	TGTGCCAGCAGCCCGACGGCTGAGCAGTTCTTC
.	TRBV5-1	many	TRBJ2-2	CASSLDYPNTGELFF	TGCGCCAGCAGCTTGGACTACCCGAACACCGGGGAGCTGTTTTTT
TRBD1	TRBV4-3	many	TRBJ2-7	CASSQVRDRFYEQYF	TGCGCCAGCAGCCAAGTGCGGGACAGGTTTTACGAGCAGTACTTC
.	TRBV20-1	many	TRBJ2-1	CSAPIAQWSYNEQFF	TGCAGTGCCCCGATAGCCCAATGGTCCTACAATGAGCAGTTCTTC
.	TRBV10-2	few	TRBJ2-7	CATTNGGLYEQYF	TGCGCCACAACGAACGGGGGTCTCTACGAGCAGTACTTC
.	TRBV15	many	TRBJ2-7	CATSSGQGDYEQYF	TGTGCCACCAGCAGTGGGCAGGGAGACTACGAGCAGTACTTC
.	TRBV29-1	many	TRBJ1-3	CSVEKGGSGNTIYF	TGCAGCGTTGAAAAAGGGGGATCTGGAAACACCATATATTTT
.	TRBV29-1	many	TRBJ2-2	CSVGPGTYTGELFF	TGCAGCGTTGGCCCCGGGACCTACACCGGGGAGCTGTTTTTT
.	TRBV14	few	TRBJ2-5	CASSQEDREETQYF	TGTGCCAGCAGCCAAGAGGATAGGGAGGAGACCCAGTACTTC
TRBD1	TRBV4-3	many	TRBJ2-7	CASSQGQGAYEQYF	TGCGCCAGCAGCCAGGGACAGGGAGCCTACGAGCAGTACTTC
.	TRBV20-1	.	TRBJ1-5	CSTMRTADLYSNQPQHF	TGCAGTACAATGAGGACAGCCGATTTGTATAGCAATCAGCCCCAGCATTTT
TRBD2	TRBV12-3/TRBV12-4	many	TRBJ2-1	CASSLAPSGGEQFF	TGTGCCAGCAGTTTAGCCCCTAGCGGAGGTGAGCAGTTCTTC
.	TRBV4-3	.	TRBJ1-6	CASSQDLRRFSSYNSPLHF	TGCGCCAGCAGCCAAGATTTGCGCAGGTTCAGCTCCTATAATTCACCCCTCCACTTT
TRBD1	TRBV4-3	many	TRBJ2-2	CASSQERTGGWTGELFF	TGCGCCAGCAGCCAAGAAAGGACAGGGGGCTGGACCGGGGAGCTGTTTTTT
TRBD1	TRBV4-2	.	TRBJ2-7	CASSPPTGTGAYEQYF	TGTGCCAGCAGCCCACCAACCGGGACAGGGGCCTACGAGCAGTACTTC
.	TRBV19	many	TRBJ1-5	CASSPLSGTYNQPQHF	TGTGCCAGTAGCCCCCTCAGTGGGACCTACAATCAGCCCCAGCATTTT
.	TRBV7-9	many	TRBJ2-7	CASSLPQTYEQYF	TGTGCCAGCAGCTTACCTCAAACCTACGAGCAGTACTTC
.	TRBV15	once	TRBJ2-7	CATEGGPTYEQYF	TGTGCCACCGAGGGTGGGCCCACCTACGAGCAGTACTTC
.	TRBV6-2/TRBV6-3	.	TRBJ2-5	CASSSDSSRRETQYF	TGTGCCAGCAGTAGCGACAGCTCGCGTCGAGAGACCCAGTACTTC
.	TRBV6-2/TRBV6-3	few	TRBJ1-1	CASSYSSLAYNTEAFF	TGTGCCAGCAGTTACTCGTCCCTCGCTTATAACACTGAAGCTTTCTTT